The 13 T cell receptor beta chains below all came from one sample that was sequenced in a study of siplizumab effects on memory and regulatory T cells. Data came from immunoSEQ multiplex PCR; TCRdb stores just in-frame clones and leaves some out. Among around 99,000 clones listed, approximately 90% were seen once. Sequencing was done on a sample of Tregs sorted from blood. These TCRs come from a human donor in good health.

The CDR3 bases are TGTGCCAGCAGTTACGAGGGGGAGCTGTTTTTT. Amino acids: CASSYEGELFF. The chain combines TRBV6-6 with TRBJ2-2; D gene unclear. Trimming removed 2 bases from V and 8 bases from J, with 3 bases in between. CDR3 size: 11 residues. Germline CDR1 reads MNHNY; CDR2 reads SVGAGI (reference sequence).

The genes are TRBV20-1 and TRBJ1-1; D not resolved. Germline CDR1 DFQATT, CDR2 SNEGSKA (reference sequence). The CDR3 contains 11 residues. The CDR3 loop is CSSDGNTEAFF. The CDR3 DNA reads TGCAGCTCGGACGGGAACACTGAAGCTTTCTTT.

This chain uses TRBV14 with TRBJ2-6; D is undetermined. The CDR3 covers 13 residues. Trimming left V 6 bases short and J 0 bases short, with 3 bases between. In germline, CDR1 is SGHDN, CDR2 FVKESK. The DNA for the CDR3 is TGTGCCAGCAGAACCTCTGGGGCCAACGTCCTGACTTTC. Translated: CASRTSGANVLTF.

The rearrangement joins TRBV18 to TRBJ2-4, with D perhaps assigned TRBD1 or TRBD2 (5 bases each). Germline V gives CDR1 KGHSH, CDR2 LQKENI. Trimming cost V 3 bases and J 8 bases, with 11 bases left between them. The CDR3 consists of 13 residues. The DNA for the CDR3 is TGTGCCAGCTCACCCGGGACGTCGGACATTCAGTACTTC. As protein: CASSPGTSDIQYF.

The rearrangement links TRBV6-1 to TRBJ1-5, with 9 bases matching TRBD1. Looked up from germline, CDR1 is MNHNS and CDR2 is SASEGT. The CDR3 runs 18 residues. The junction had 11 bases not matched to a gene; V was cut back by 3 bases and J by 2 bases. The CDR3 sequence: CASSEVWTGERRNQPQHF. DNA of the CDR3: TGTGCCAGCAGTGAGGTGTGGACAGGGGAAAGGCGCAATCAGCCCCAGCATTTT.

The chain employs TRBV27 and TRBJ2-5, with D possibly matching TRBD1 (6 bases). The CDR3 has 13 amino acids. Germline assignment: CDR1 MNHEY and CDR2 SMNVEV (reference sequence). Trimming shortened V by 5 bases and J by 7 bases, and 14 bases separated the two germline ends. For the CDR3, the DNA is TGTGCCAGCAGTCCTTACATAGGGGGGACCCAGTACTTC. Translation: CASSPYIGGTQYF.

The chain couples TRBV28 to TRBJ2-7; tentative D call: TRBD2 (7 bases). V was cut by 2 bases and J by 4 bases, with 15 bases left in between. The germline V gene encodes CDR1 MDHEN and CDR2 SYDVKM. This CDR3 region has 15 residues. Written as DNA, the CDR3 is TGTGCCAGCAGTTTAGTGAAAGGGGGGGTATACGAGCAGTACTTC. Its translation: CASSLVKGGVYEQYF.

The CDR3 protein is CASSRGTDTQYF. CDR3 coding DNA: TGTGCCAGTTCTCGAGGAACAGATACGCAGTATTTT. J is TRBJ2-3 and V is TRBV2; the D is unclear. With 9 bases removed from V and 3 bases from J, the gap between germline ends came to 10 bases. Germline V gene sequence: CDR1 SNHLY, CDR2 FYNNEI. This CDR3 spans 12 amino acids.

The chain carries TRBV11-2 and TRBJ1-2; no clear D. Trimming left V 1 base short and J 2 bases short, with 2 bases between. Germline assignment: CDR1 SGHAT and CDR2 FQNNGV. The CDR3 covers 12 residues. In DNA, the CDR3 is TGTGCCAGCAGCTTAGGCAACTATGGCTACACCTTC. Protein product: CASSLGNYGYTF.

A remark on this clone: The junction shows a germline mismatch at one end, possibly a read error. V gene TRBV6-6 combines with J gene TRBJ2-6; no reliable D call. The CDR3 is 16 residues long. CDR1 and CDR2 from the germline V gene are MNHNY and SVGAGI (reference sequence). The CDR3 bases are TGTACCAGCAGGCCTAGTAGGATCTCTGGGGCCAACGTCCTGACTTTC. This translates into CTSRPSRISGANVLTF.

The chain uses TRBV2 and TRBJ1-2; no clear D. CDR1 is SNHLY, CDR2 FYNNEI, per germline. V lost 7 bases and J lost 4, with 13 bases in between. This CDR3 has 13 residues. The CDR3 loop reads CASKQYLGYGYTF. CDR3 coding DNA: TGTGCCAGCAAACAATATCTTGGCTATGGCTACACCTTC.

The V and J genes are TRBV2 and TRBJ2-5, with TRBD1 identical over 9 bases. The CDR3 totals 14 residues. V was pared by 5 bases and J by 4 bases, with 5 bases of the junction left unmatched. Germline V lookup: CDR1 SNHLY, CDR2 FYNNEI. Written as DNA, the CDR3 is TGTGCCAGCAGTCCGGGACAGGGAGGAGAGACCCAGTACTTC. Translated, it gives CASSPGQGGETQYF.

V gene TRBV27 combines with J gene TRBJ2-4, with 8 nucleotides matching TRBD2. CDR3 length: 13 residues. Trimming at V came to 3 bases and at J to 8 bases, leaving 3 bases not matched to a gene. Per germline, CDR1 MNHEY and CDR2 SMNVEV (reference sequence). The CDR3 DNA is TGTGCCAGCAGTTTCCCGGGGGGGTACATTCAGTACTTC. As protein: CASSFPGGYIQYF.